The 23 T cell receptor beta chains reported below all come from one sample, sequenced in a study of blood T cell repertoires in COVID-19. Here immunoSEQ multiplex PCR was the method, and the copy in TCRdb shows in-frame clones only, minus some. The sample has hundreds of thousands of clones; 75% to 90% are singletons. Sequences were obtained from PBMCs or T cells enriched from blood (not recorded which). These receptors originate from a man between 18 and 29 years old who had recovered from COVID-19.

J is TRBJ1-5 and V is TRBV2; 8 nucleotides align to TRBD1. Germline lookup yields CDR1 SNHLY and CDR2 FYNNEI. This CDR3 is built from 17 residues. V lost 3 bases, J lost 10 bases, and 17 bases stayed unmatched. The CDR3 nucleotides are TGTGCCAGCAGTGAGACAGGGGCCCCATTAAGTTGGAGACCCCAGCATTTT. Amino acid sequence: CASSETGAPLSWRPQHF.

The rearrangement links TRBV12-3 or TRBV12-4 to TRBJ1-2, with D possibly matching TRBD1 (6 bases). V lost 0 bases to trimming and J lost 7 bases, with 9 bases between them. This CDR3 has 13 amino acids. For the CDR3, the DNA is TGTGCCAGCAGTTTAGCCAGGGGCGGTGGCTACACCTTC. Translated: CASSLARGGGYTF.

This chain uses TRBV7-8 with TRBJ1-6; 8 nucleotides align to TRBD1. This CDR3 comprises 16 residues. Germline V CDR1 and CDR2: SGHVS, FQNEAQ. V gave up 5 bases and J gave up 7 bases; unmatched junction bases: 10. The CDR3 DNA follows: TGTGCCAGCAGCCGAGCCAGACAGGGGCGAAATTCACCCCTCCACTTT. Encoded protein: CASSRARQGRNSPLHF.

The chain couples TRBV10-3 to TRBJ1-2; D is possibly TRBD1 (5 bases). Germline V gene data show CDR1 as ENHRY and CDR2 as SYGVKD. The CDR3 length is 14 residues. Trimming pared 0 bases from V and 8 bases from J, leaving 13 bases between. CDR3 in DNA: TGTGCCATCAGTGAGTCGGGGCAGAAATTGGGCTACACCTTC. Protein: CAISESGQKLGYTF.

The gene calls are TRBV6-5 and TRBJ2-7; TRBD2 is a possible D gene (6 bases). This CDR3 has 14 amino acids. Trimming pared 0 bases from V and 6 bases from J, leaving 12 bases between. Germline assignment: CDR1 MNHEY and CDR2 SVGAGI. CDR3 nucleotides: TGTGCCAGCAGTTACTCGGGCGGGACCGCCGAGCAGTACTTC. It translates to CASSYSGGTAEQYF.

The chain links TRBV7-2 to TRBJ2-1; maybe TRBD2 (6 bases). Germline loops: CDR1 SGHTA, CDR2 FQGNSA. The CDR3 has 18 amino acids. Trimming shortened V by 2 bases and J by 1 base, and 18 bases separated the two germline ends. CDR3 sequence reads: CASSLYLMGGSSYNEQFF. CDR3 nucleotides: TGTGCCAGCAGCTTATATCTAATGGGGGGTTCGTCCTACAATGAGCAGTTCTTC. Using reference TRBV7-2 and TRBJ2-1 for the parts outside the CDR3, the full variable domain is GAGVSQSPSNKVTEKGKDVELRCDPISGHTALYWYRQSLGQGLEFLIYFQGNSAPDKSGLPSDRFSAERTGGSVSTLTIQRTQQEDSAVYLCASSLYLMGGSSYNEQFFGPGTRLTVL.

The V gene is TRBV3-1 (or the pseudogene TRBV3-2), the J gene TRBJ1-3; D uncertain. This CDR3 contains 17 residues. The germline CDR1 and CDR2 sequences are LGHDT and YNNKEL (reference sequence). V was shortened by 2 bases and J by 1 base, with 15 bases between the two germline ends. CDR3 protein: CASSQIHGRVSGNTIYF. In nucleotides, the CDR3 is TGTGCCAGCAGCCAAATACATGGTCGGGTGTCTGGAAACACCATATATTTT.

The V gene is TRBV24-1, the J gene TRBJ1-5; D gene uncertain. There are 12 residues in the CDR3. From germline, CDR1 is KGHDR and CDR2 SFDVKD. Trimming removed 7 bases from V and 7 bases from J, with 10 bases in between. This chain's CDR3 is CATSLSGQPQHF. The CDR3 coding sequence is TGTGCCACCAGCCTAAGCGGGCAGCCCCAGCATTTT.

The chain uses TRBV3-1 (or the pseudogene TRBV3-2) and TRBJ2-3, with D maybe TRBD1 (6 bases). V was shortened by 4 bases and J by 0 bases, with 17 bases between the two germline ends. The CDR3 extends over 17 amino acids. Germline V lookup: CDR1 LGHDT, CDR2 YNNKEL (reference sequence). Here the CDR3 DNA reads TGTGCCAGCAGCCCCTTGGGCGAGAGGGGGAGCACAGATACGCAGTATTTT. Translated, it gives CASSPLGERGSTDTQYF.

This chain links TRBV6-5 with TRBJ2-1; 10 nucleotides agree with TRBD2. This CDR3 has 14 amino acids. Unmatched junction bases numbered 10, after V lost 8 bases and J lost 9 bases. Germline loops: CDR1 MNHEY, CDR2 SVGAGI. Here the CDR3 DNA reads TGTGCCAGCCATGCTAGCGGGAGTGGCGGTGAGCAGTTCTTC. Amino acid sequence: CASHASGSGGEQFF.

The rearrangement uses TRBV6-5 and TRBJ1-1; 9 bases align to TRBD1. The V gene end was trimmed by 4 bases and the J gene end by 4 bases; junction bases not matched to a gene: 7. CDR3 size: 15 residues. The germline CDR1 and CDR2 sequences are MNHEY and SVGAGI. The CDR3 DNA sequence: TGTGCCAGCAGTTCCTCCGGGACAGGGAGCACTGAAGCTTTCTTT. Translating it yields CASSSSGTGSTEAFF.

The V and J genes are TRBV15 and TRBJ2-1; 10 nucleotides agree with TRBD2. CDR3 length equals 16 residues. Germline loops: CDR1 LNHNV, CDR2 YYDKDF (reference sequence). J gave up 2 bases and V 3 bases, and 4 bases lay outside the gene matches. The CDR3 DNA reads as TGTGCCACCAGCAGGGGACTAGCGCGCACCTACAATGAGCAGTTCTTC. Translation: CATSRGLARTYNEQFF.

V usage is TRBV19 and J usage is TRBJ1-4, with D unclear. Per the germline V gene, CDR1 is LNHDA and CDR2 is SQIVND (reference sequence). This CDR3 has 15 amino acids. V lost 3 bases to trimming and J lost 0 bases, with 8 bases between them. The CDR3: CASSIRQATNEKLFF. CDR3 DNA: TGTGCCAGTAGTATTCGGCAGGCAACTAATGAAAAACTGTTTTTT. Filled out from reference TRBV19 and TRBJ1-4, the complete variable domain reads DGGITQSPKYLFRKEGQNVTLSCEQNLNHDAMYWYRQDPGQGLRLIYYSQIVNDFQKGDIAEGYSVSREKKESFPLTVTSAQKNPTAFYLCASSIRQATNEKLFFGSGTQLSVL.

For this clone: A read error may produce the germline difference seen at one junction end. CDR3 amino acids: CASSQDDNIEAFF. The CDR3 coding sequence is TGTGCCAGCAGCCAAGATGATAACATTGAAGCTTTCTTT. V usage is TRBV14 and J usage is TRBJ1-1; no definite D call. The CDR3 runs to 13 residues. Germline V gene lookup returns CDR1 SGHDN and CDR2 FVKESK. The full variable domain, rest sourced from reference TRBV14 and TRBJ1-1, is EAGVTQFPSHSVIEKGQTVTLRCDPISGHDNLYWYRRVMGKEIKFLLHFVKESKQDESGMPNNRFLAERTGGTYSTLKVQPAELEDSGVYFCASSQDDNIEAFFGQGTRLTVV.

Points on this clone: Distinct nucleotide sequences in the sample also encode this CDR3. This rearrangement joins TRBV18 to TRBJ2-3, with TRBD2 matching 11 bases. Trimming at V came to 3 bases and at J to 0 bases, leaving 5 bases not matched to a gene. This CDR3 is built from 17 residues. Germline CDR1 reads KGHSH; CDR2 reads LQKENI. CDR3 nucleotide sequence: TGTGCCAGCTCACCCGGACTAGCGGGCACCAGCACAGATACGCAGTATTTT. It specifies CASSPGLAGTSTDTQYF.

The CDR3 loop is CASSYLPGTASGEQYF. The CDR3, as DNA: TGTGCCAGCAGTTACTTACCCGGGACAGCCTCGGGGGAGCAGTACTTC. The chain couples TRBV6-5 to TRBJ2-7, with TRBD1 matching over 7 bases. V shed 1 base and J 7 bases; nucleotides not matched to a gene: 13. Germline loops: CDR1 MNHEY, CDR2 SVGAGI. The CDR3 is 16 amino acids.

As to this clone: At the DNA level, this CDR3 is encoded by other sequences in the same sample as well. The chain recombines TRBV5-1 with TRBJ2-7; possible D gene TRBD2, 5 bases. Germline CDR1 reads SGHRS; CDR2 reads YFSETQ. V was clipped by 0 bases and J by 0 bases, with 7 bases between them. The CDR3 spans 14 residues. In DNA form, the CDR3 reads TGCGCCAGCAGCTTGGCTGCGGGCTCCTACGAGCAGTACTTC. Residues: CASSLAAGSYEQYF.

The chain employs TRBV2 and TRBJ2-7; D is possibly TRBD2 (6 bases). Germline values: CDR1 SNHLY, CDR2 FYNNEI. V was shortened by 6 bases and J by 3 bases, with 18 bases between the two germline ends. This CDR3 is built from 15 residues. The CDR3 region has the DNA TGTGCCAGCAGGGAGGGACCGCCGGGTTACTACGAGCAGTACTTC. Amino acid sequence: CASREGPPGYYEQYF.

This chain connects TRBV19 to TRBJ2-2; D perhaps matches TRBD1 (5 bases). V was clipped by 10 bases and J by 1 base, with 16 bases between them. The CDR3 totals 15 residues. Germline V gene lookup returns CDR1 LNHDA and CDR2 SQIVND (reference sequence). The CDR3 loop is CATIRGGMNTGELFF. In DNA form, the CDR3 reads TGTGCCACTATAAGGGGCGGAATGAACACCGGGGAGCTGTTTTTT.

V gene TRBV4-2 combines with J gene TRBJ1-5; D possibly corresponds to TRBD1 (5 bases). The ends were cut back, 1 base at V and 7 bases at J, with 14 bases in the middle. Germline V lookup: CDR1 LGHNA, CDR2 YNFKEQ. The CDR3 totals 15 residues. CDR3 coding DNA: TGTGCCAGCAGCCAAGCGAATTACAAGGGGCAGCCCCAGCATTTT. This translates into CASSQANYKGQPQHF.

This clone was observed a handful of times. This chain joins TRBV5-6 and TRBJ1-6, with D possibly TRBD1 on 5 matching bases. This CDR3 spans 16 amino acids. V gave up 4 bases and J gave up 9 bases, with 20 bases separating them. The germline V gene has CDR1 SGHDT and CDR2 YYEEEE. The CDR3 DNA reads as TGTGCCAGCAGCCCCTGGGGCAGGGCGGACCTTTCACCCCTCCACTTT. It codes for CASSPWGRADLSPLHF. Full variable domain (outside the CDR3, taken from reference TRBV5-6 and TRBJ1-6): DAGVTQSPTHLIKTRGQQVTLRCSPKSGHDTVSWYQQALGQGPQFIFQYYEEEERQRGNFPDRFSGHQFPNYSSELNVNALLLGDSALYLCASSPWGRADLSPLHFGNGTRLTVT.

The chain employs TRBV12-3 or TRBV12-4 and TRBJ1-1, with D tentatively TRBD1 (6 bases). The CDR3 has 13 residues. Trimming left V 6 bases short and J 7 bases short, with 15 bases between. This CDR3 is CASSHPGGGEAFF. The CDR3 nucleotides are TGTGCCAGCAGCCATCCGGGAGGGGGTGAAGCTTTCTTT.

The chain links TRBV14 to TRBJ1-1, with D possibly being TRBD1 (6 bases). The CDR3 extends over 15 amino acids. V was shortened by 10 bases and J by 7 bases, with 25 bases between the two germline ends. CDR1 and CDR2 (germline): SGHDN, FVKESK. CDR3 residues: CATRVSGGQGGEAFF. CDR3 coding DNA: TGTGCCACCCGGGTGTCGGGGGGGCAGGGTGGTGAAGCTTTCTTT.